One T cell receptor (beta chain) is described in this entry. Its antigen is unidentified. The data derive from a study of cytomegalovirus exposure and HLA in healthy donors. The CDR3 totals 14 residues. Germline V CDR1 and CDR2: SGHVS, FQNEAQ. V shed 5 bases and J 4 bases; nucleotides not matched to a gene: 6. Sequencing was performed with immunoSEQ multiplex PCR; in TCRdb, only in-frame clones are kept and a portion is missing. The sample contains about 330,000 clones, 86% of which appear only once. Study-wide findings and caveats: A few chains linked to CMV were shown in vitro to be specific for CMV antigens. A list of 150 to 200 TCR beta chains associated with cytomegalovirus was given. Cytomegalovirus status, reportedly, was diagnosed with high specificity and sensitivity by the classifier.

Sequenced material: PBMCs. The TCR sequence derives from a woman younger than 35 in good health and CMV-seronegative. This chain links TRBV7-8 with TRBJ1-1, with 8 bases aligning to TRBD1. The CDR3 is CASSPQTGGTEAFF. The CDR3 DNA follows: TGTGCCAGCAGCCCACAAACAGGGGGCACTGAAGCTTTCTTT.